These T cell receptor beta chains were read from a single sample in a study of shared clonotypes between healthy human individuals. Generated by immunoSEQ multiplex PCR, the TCRdb table keeps only in-frame clones and is missing some. The sample lists under 650,000 clones; less than 96% were seen once. Sequenced: naive CD4+ T cells sorted from blood. The receptors here all came from a woman aged 25 to 45 in good health. Each CDR3 is given with its conserved first and last residue. The order of the fields is CDR3 protein, CDR3 DNA, J gene, D gene, V gene, clone size. D genes are given only for firm matches. For some rows the clone size is stated as once, few or many, or as a class when expanded; others skip it.

CATSNTYEQYF,TGTGCCACCAGCAATACCTACGAGCAGTACTTC,TRBJ2-7,.,TRBV15,.
CASSGHHLPGPGNTIYF,TGTGCCAGCTCGGGACATCACCTACCCGGACCTGGAAACACCATATATTTT,TRBJ1-3,.,TRBV28,.
CASTGQYSNQPQHF,TGTGCCAGTACGGGACAGTATAGCAATCAGCCCCAGCATTTT,TRBJ1-5,TRBD1,TRBV19,.
CASSLTPSYEQYF,TGCGCCAGCAGCTTGACCCCATCCTACGAGCAGTACTTC,TRBJ2-7,.,TRBV5-1,.
CAISPKQGNGYTF,TGTGCCATCAGTCCCAAACAGGGGAATGGCTACACCTTC,TRBJ1-2,TRBD1,TRBV10-3,.
CASLKGAQGYTF,TGTGCCAGCTTGAAAGGGGCTCAAGGCTACACCTTC,TRBJ1-2,.,TRBV2,.
CSVGRMNTEAFF,TGCAGCGTGGGACGGATGAACACTGAAGCTTTCTTT,TRBJ1-1,.,TRBV29-1,.
CASSFFGLAGSGELFF,TGCGCCAGCAGCTTTTTTGGACTAGCGGGGTCCGGGGAGCTGTTTTTT,TRBJ2-2,TRBD2,TRBV5-1,.
CASSEWWNGELFF,TGTGCCAGCAGTGAATGGTGGAACGGGGAGCTGTTTTTT,TRBJ2-2,.,TRBV2,.
CASTLGRLNQPQHF,TGTGCCAGCACCCTGGGCAGACTCAATCAGCCCCAGCATTTT,TRBJ1-5,.,TRBV28,.
CASRNGGNSYNEQFF,TGTGCCAGCAGGAACGGCGGGAACTCCTACAATGAGCAGTTCTTC,TRBJ2-1,.,TRBV28,.
CASSSRRQGIVYEQYF,TGTGCCAGCAGCTCCCGTAGACAGGGAATAGTCTACGAGCAGTACTTC,TRBJ2-7,TRBD1,TRBV7-9,.
CASSLSLAGDHITNEQFF,TGTGCCAGTTCCCTATCACTAGCGGGAGATCATATTACCAATGAGCAGTTCTTC,TRBJ2-1,TRBD2,TRBV19,.
CASSATRRDRVHNEQFF,TGTGCCAGCAGCGCAACCCGGAGGGACAGGGTTCACAATGAGCAGTTCTTC,TRBJ2-1,TRBD1,TRBV7-9,.
CASSYSMGESYGYTF,TGTGCCAGCAGTTACTCTATGGGGGAGAGCTATGGCTACACCTTC,TRBJ1-2,.,TRBV6-5,.
CASSGGQPNTEAFF,TGTGCCAGCAGCGGGGGACAGCCGAACACTGAAGCTTTCTTT,TRBJ1-1,TRBD1,TRBV9,.
CASSLEYSTDTQYF,TGCGCCAGCAGCTTGGAATATAGCACAGATACGCAGTATTTT,TRBJ2-3,.,TRBV5-1,.
CASSQAPLFSSGNTIYF,TGCGCCAGCAGCCAAGCCCCCCTCTTCTCCTCTGGAAACACCATATATTTT,TRBJ1-3,.,TRBV4-1,.
CAGGTGKYEQYF,TGTGCCGGGGGGACAGGGAAATACGAGCAGTACTTC,TRBJ2-7,TRBD1,TRBV28,.
CASIRDGNNEKLFF,TGTGCCAGCATAAGGGACGGGAATAATGAAAAACTGTTTTTT,TRBJ1-4,.,TRBV2,.
CAWSQGAGEKLFF,TGTGCCTGGAGTCAGGGGGCAGGGGAAAAACTGTTTTTT,TRBJ1-4,TRBD1,TRBV30,.
CASSLEGQFTDTQYF,TGTGCCAGCAGCTTAGAAGGGCAGTTCACAGATACGCAGTATTTT,TRBJ2-3,.,TRBV7-2,.
CASSKDRDTEAFF,TGTGCCAGCAGCAAGGACAGGGACACTGAAGCTTTCTTT,TRBJ1-1,TRBD1,TRBV7-3,once
CASSQVGARGSYEQYF,TGCGCCAGCAGCCAAGTGGGAGCTAGGGGCTCCTACGAGCAGTACTTC,TRBJ2-7,.,TRBV4-1,.
CAISEGDRLLAKNIQYF,TGTGCCATCAGTGAGGGGGACAGACTTTTAGCCAAAAACATTCAGTACTTC,TRBJ2-4,TRBD1,TRBV10-3,.
CASSSERRWANEQFF,TGTGCCAGCAGTTCGGAAAGAAGATGGGCCAATGAGCAGTTCTTC,TRBJ2-1,.,TRBV28,once
CASSARTSGIIIYEQYF,TGTGCCAGCAGTGCCCGGACTAGCGGGATTATTATCTACGAGCAGTACTTC,TRBJ2-7,TRBD2,TRBV6-1,.
CASSSTGTHEKLFF,TGTGCCAGCAGTTCTACAGGGACCCATGAAAAACTGTTTTTT,TRBJ1-4,.,TRBV28,.
CASSKEYRASETYEQYF,TGTGCCAGCAGCAAAGAGTACAGGGCTTCAGAAACCTACGAGCAGTACTTC,TRBJ2-7,.,TRBV21-1,.
CASSSSGTGFSGANVLTF,TGCGCCAGCAGCTCCTCTGGGACAGGCTTCTCTGGGGCCAACGTCCTGACTTTC,TRBJ2-6,TRBD1,TRBV5-1,.
CASSLSSGAYGYTF,TGTGCCAGCAGCTTGTCTTCAGGGGCCTATGGCTACACCTTC,TRBJ1-2,.,TRBV7-9,.
CASTRTVEMNTEAFF,TGTGCCAGCACCCGGACAGTGGAGATGAACACTGAAGCTTTCTTT,TRBJ1-1,.,TRBV6-1,.